This T cell receptor beta chain appears in the sequencing data of a study of OX40 agonist ivuxolimab in advanced cancers. Whole-study findings and limits: Clonal expansion by week 6 occurred in CD4+ and CD8+ blood T cells (at 0.1 to 3.0 mg/kg).

Profiling relied on immunoSEQ multiplex PCR, and the TCRdb table lists in-frame clones only, not all of them. Of just over 95,000 clones in the sample, around 90% were seen once. To note about this clone: Its antigen is unknown.

The CDR3 consists of 15 residues. V gave up 5 bases and J gave up 5 bases, with 17 bases separating them. Per germline, CDR1 SEHNR and CDR2 FQNEAQ (reference sequence). The starting material was CD4+ or CD8+ T cells sorted from blood, obtained in a trial of the OX40 agonist ivuxolimab. The chain recombines TRBV7-9 with TRBJ2-3; D possibly matches TRBD1 or TRBD2 (5 bases each). This sequence was found in an adult with an advanced solid tumor such as melanoma, head and neck, liver or kidney cancer. CDR3 DNA: TGTGCCAGCAGCGGCTTCGTGGGGGTGGGAGATACGCAGTATTTT. Protein sequence: CASSGFVGVGDTQYF.